This T cell receptor (beta chain) comes out of a study of T-cell reconstitution after alpha-beta-depleted transplantation in children. General study points: Newly produced T cells mostly provided counts and TCRbeta diversity after one year, as hyperexpanded clones declined.

The CDR3 has 17 residues. CDR1 and CDR2 (germline): SGHVS, FQNEAQ. After removal of 5 bases from V and 5 bases from J, the junction contained 16 bases not matched to a gene. A library of TCRbeta sequences, prepared with unique molecular identifiers, was generated. TCRdb ran MiXCR on the PCR reads and lists one entry per CDR3 protein. The data contain about a million distinct CDR3 sequences, about 29% of them singletons. A few counts support this clonotype. Its matching antigen is unknown. The chain uses TRBV7-8 and TRBJ2-5; 8 bases are shared with TRBD2. The TCR originated in a boy less than two years old who had a stem cell transplant for SCID, so the T cells may come from the graft donor. This specimen consisted of PBMCs, mostly from graft donor cells, obtained 360 days after TCRalphabeta/CD19-depleted stem cell transplant. In DNA form, the CDR3 reads TGTGCCAGCAGCCTCAGCTCGGGACTAGTCATTAGGGAGACCCAGTACTTC. This codes for CASSLSSGLVIRETQYF.